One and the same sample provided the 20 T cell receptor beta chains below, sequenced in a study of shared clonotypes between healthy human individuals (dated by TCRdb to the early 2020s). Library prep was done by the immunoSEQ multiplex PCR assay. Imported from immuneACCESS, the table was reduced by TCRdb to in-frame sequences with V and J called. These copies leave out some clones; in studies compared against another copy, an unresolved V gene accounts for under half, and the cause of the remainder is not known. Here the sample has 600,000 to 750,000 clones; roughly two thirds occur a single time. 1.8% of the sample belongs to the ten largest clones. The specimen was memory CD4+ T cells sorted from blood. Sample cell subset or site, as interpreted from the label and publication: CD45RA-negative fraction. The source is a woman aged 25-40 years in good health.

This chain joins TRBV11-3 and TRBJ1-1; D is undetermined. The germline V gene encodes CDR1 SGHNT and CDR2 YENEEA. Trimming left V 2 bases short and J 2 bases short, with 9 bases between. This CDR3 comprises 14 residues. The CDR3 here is CASSLSPANTEAFF. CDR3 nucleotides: TGTGCCAGCAGCTTATCACCAGCCAACACTGAAGCTTTCTTT.

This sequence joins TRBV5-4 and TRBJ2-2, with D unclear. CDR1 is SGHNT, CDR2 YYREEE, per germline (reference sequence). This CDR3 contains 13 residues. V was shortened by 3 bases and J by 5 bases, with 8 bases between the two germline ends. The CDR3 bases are TGTGCCAGCAGCTATACTGGGACCGGGGAGCTGTTTTTT. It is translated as CASSYTGTGELFF. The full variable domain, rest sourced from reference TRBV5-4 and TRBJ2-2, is ETGVTQSPTHLIKTRGQQVTLRCSSQSGHNTVSWYQQALGQGPQFIFQYYREEENGRGNFPPRFSGLQFPNYSSELNVNALELDDSALYLCASSYTGTGELFFGEGSRLTVL.

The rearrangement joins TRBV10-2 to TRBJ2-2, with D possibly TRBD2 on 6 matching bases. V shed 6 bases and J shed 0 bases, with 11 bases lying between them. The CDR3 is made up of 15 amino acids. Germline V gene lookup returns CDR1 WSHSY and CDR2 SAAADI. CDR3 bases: TGCGCCAGCAGGGGTAGCGGAACGAACACCGGGGAGCTGTTTTTT. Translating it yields CASRGSGTNTGELFF.

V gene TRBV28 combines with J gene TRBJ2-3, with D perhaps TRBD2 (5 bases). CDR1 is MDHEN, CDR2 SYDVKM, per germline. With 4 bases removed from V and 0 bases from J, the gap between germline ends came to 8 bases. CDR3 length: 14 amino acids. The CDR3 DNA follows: TGTGCCAGCAGTTCTGGCGGGAGCACAGATACGCAGTATTTT. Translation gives CASSSGGSTDTQYF. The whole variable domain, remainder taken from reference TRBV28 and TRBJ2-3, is DVKVTQSSRYLVKRTGEKVFLECVQDMDHENMFWYRQDPGLGLRLIYFSYDVKMKEKGDIPEGYSVSREKKERFSLILESASTNQTSMYLCASSSGGSTDTQYFGPGTRLTVL.

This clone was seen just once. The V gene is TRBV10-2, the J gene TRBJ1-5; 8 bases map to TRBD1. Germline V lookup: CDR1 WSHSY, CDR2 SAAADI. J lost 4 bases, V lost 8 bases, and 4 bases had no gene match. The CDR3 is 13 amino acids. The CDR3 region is CASVDRVNQPQHF. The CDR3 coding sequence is TGCGCCAGCGTGGACAGGGTAAATCAGCCCCAGCATTTT.

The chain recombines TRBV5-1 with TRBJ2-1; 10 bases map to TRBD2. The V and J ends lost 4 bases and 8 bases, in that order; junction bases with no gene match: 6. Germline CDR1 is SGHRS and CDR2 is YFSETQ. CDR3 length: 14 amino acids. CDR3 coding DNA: TGCGCCAGCAGCAGCGGGAGGGCTACGGATGAGCAGTTCTTC. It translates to CASSSGRATDEQFF.

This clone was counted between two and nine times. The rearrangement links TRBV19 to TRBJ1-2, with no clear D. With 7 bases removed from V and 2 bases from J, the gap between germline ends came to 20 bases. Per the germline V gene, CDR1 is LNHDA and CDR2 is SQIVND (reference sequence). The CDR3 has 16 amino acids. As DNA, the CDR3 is TGTGCCAGTACTCAAATATGGGAGAATCAGAACTATGGCTACACCTTC. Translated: CASTQIWENQNYGYTF.

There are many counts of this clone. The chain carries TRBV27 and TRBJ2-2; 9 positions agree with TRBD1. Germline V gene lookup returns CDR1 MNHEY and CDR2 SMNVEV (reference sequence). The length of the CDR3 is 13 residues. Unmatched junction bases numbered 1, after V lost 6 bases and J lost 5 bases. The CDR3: CASRGTGTGELFF. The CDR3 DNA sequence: TGTGCCAGCAGAGGGACAGGGACCGGGGAGCTGTTTTTT.

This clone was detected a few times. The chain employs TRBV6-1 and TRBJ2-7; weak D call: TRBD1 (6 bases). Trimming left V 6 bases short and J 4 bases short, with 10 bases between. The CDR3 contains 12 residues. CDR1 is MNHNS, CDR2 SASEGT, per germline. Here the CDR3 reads CASRIQGYEQYF. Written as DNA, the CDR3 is TGTGCCAGCAGGATACAGGGATACGAGCAGTACTTC.

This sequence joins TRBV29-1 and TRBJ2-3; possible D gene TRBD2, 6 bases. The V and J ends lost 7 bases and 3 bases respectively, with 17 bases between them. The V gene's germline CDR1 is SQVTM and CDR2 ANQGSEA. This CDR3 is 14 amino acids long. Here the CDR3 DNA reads TGCAGCGACGGGGGTCTGGGCGGGACAGATACGCAGTATTTT. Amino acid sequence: CSDGGLGGTDTQYF.

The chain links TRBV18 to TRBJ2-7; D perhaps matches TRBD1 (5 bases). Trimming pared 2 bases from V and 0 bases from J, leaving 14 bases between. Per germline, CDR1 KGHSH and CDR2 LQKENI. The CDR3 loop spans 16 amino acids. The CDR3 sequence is CASSPIRQSSSYEQYF. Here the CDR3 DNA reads TGTGCCAGCTCACCAATCCGACAGAGTAGCTCCTACGAGCAGTACTTC.

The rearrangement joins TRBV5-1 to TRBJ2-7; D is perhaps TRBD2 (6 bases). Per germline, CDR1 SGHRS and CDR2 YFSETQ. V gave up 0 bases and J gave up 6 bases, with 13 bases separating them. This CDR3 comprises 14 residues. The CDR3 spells CASSLGGRDSEQYF. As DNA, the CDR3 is TGCGCCAGCAGCTTGGGGGGCAGGGACTCCGAGCAGTACTTC.

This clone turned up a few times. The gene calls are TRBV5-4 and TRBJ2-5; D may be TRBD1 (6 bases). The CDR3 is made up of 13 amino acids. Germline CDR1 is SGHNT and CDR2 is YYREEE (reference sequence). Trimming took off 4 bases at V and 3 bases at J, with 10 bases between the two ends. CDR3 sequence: CASSTWTEETQYF. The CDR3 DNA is TGTGCCAGCAGCACGTGGACAGAAGAGACCCAGTACTTC.

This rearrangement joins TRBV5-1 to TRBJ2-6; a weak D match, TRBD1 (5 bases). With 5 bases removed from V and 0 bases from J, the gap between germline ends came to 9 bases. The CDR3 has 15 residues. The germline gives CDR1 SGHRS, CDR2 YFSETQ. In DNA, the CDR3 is TGCGCCAGCAGGACAGCCCTCTCTGGGGCCAACGTCCTGACTTTC. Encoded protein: CASRTALSGANVLTF.

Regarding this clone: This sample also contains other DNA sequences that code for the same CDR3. The CDR3 bases are TGTGCCAGCAGTGAAGGAAGCGGTTCCTACGAGCAGTACTTC. Encoded protein: CASSEGSGSYEQYF. The chain combines TRBV25-1 with TRBJ2-7; a weak D match, TRBD2 (5 bases). The V gene lost 2 bases and the J gene lost 1 base, with 9 bases spanning the gap. The CDR3 sequence is 14 residues long. Germline V gene lookup returns CDR1 MGHDK and CDR2 SYGVNS.

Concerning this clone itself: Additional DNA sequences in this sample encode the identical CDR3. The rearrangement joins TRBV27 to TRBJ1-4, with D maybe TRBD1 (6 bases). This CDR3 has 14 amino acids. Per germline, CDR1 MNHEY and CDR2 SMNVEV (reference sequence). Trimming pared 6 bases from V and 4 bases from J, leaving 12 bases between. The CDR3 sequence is CASRKQGINEKLFF. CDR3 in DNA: TGTGCCAGCAGGAAACAGGGAATTAATGAAAAACTGTTTTTT.

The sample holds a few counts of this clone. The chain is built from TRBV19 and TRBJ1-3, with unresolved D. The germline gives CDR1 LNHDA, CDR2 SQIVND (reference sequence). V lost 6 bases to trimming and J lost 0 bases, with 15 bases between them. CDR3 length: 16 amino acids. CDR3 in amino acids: CASSTPGATSGNTIYF. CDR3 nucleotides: TGTGCCAGTAGCACTCCGGGCGCCACCTCTGGAAACACCATATATTTT.

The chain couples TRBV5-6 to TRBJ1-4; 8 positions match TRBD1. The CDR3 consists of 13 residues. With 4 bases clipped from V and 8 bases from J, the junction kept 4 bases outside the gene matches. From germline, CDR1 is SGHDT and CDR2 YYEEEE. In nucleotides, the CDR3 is TGTGCCAGCAGCATGACAGGGGTCGAAAAACTGTTTTTT. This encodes CASSMTGVEKLFF.

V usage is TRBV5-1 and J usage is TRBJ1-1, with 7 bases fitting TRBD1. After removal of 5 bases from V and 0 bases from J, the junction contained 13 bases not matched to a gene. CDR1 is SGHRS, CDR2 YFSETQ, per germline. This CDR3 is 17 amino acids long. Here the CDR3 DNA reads TGCGCCAGCAGTTACCTTAAGGGGGCTCCTATGAACACTGAAGCTTTCTTT. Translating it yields CASSYLKGAPMNTEAFF.

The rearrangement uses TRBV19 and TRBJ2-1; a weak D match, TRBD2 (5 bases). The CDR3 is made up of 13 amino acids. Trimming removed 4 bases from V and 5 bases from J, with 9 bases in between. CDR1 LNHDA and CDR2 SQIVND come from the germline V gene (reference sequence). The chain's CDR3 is CASSTRENNEQFF. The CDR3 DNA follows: TGTGCCAGTAGTACCCGGGAAAACAATGAGCAGTTCTTC.